This is a list of T cell receptor beta chains from one sample in a study of OX40 agonist ivuxolimab in advanced cancers. Using immunoSEQ multiplex PCR, the repertoire was profiled, and TCRdb retains in-frame clones only, with some absent. The table lists about 94,000 clones, more than 75% of them singletons. Material: CD4+ or CD8+ T cells sorted from blood, obtained in a trial of the OX40 agonist ivuxolimab. The origin of the receptors is an adult with an advanced solid tumor such as melanoma, head and neck, liver or kidney cancer. CDR3s include the opening cysteine and the closing phenylalanine or tryptophan. D genes are given only for firm matches. Part of the rows lack a size; the others show once, few, many or a class for expanded clones.

V gene: TRBV30
clone size: NA
D gene: TRBD1
J gene: TRBJ1-5
CDR3 DNA: TGTGCCTGGGGCCGGCACAGGGGAGGCAATCAGCCCCAGCATTTT
CDR3 protein: CAWGRHRGGNQPQHF

V gene: TRBV4-2
clone size: NA
D gene: TRBD2
J gene: TRBJ2-1
CDR3 DNA: TGTGCCAGCAGCTACCGAGCGGGAGGGCCCCAAGGGGCCTACAATGAGCAGTTCTTC
CDR3 protein: CASSYRAGGPQGAYNEQFF

V gene: TRBV18
clone size: NA
D gene: NA
J gene: TRBJ2-7
CDR3 DNA: TGTGCCAGCTCCCCAAGCGCCCCAGGGGATTTCTCCTACGAGCAGTACTTC
CDR3 protein: CASSPSAPGDFSYEQYF

V gene: TRBV9
clone size: NA
D gene: TRBD2
J gene: TRBJ2-5
CDR3 DNA: TGTGCCAGCAGCGTAGGAGGAGGGGCGGGAGCGTTGGGAGAGACCCAGTACTTC
CDR3 protein: CASSVGGGAGALGETQYF

V gene: TRBV19
clone size: NA
D gene: NA
J gene: TRBJ2-2
CDR3 DNA: TGTGCCAGTAGTATAGGCTGGATGGGAGCCGGGGAGCTGTTTTTT
CDR3 protein: CASSIGWMGAGELFF

V gene: TRBV7-2
clone size: NA
D gene: NA
J gene: TRBJ2-3
CDR3 DNA: TGTGCCAGCAGCCTACAGGCGGGAGATACGCAGTATTTT
CDR3 protein: CASSLQAGDTQYF

V gene: TRBV6-6
clone size: NA
D gene: NA
J gene: TRBJ2-5
CDR3 DNA: TGTGCCAGCAGCCTCTATGCTGTAGGTGGGGAGACCCAGTACTTC
CDR3 protein: CASSLYAVGGETQYF

V gene: TRBV29-1
clone size: NA
D gene: TRBD1
J gene: TRBJ2-1
CDR3 DNA: TGCAGCGTTTCCGGGACAGGGGCGACCAACGATGAGCAGTTCTTC
CDR3 protein: CSVSGTGATNDEQFF

V gene: TRBV10-1
clone size: NA
D gene: TRBD2
J gene: TRBJ2-7
CDR3 DNA: TGCGCCAGCTTTCCAGCGGGGTCAAGGCCTCCTCCCTACGAGCAGTACTTC
CDR3 protein: CASFPAGSRPPPYEQYF

V gene: TRBV6-5
clone size: NA
D gene: NA
J gene: TRBJ2-1
CDR3 DNA: TGTGCCAGCAGTTACTTACAGAATTACAATGAGCAGTTCTTC
CDR3 protein: CASSYLQNYNEQFF

V gene: TRBV19
clone size: NA
D gene: NA
J gene: TRBJ2-5
CDR3 DNA: TGTGCCAGTAGTGCCACAGGGCCGGAAGAGACCCAGTACTTC
CDR3 protein: CASSATGPEETQYF

V gene: TRBV11-2
clone size: NA
D gene: TRBD1
J gene: TRBJ2-7
CDR3 DNA: TGTGCCAGCAGCTTAGCGGGACAGGGGGCTTCGGAGCAGTACTTC
CDR3 protein: CASSLAGQGASEQYF

V gene: TRBV27
clone size: NA
D gene: NA
J gene: TRBJ1-1
CDR3 DNA: TGTGCCAGCAGTTTATCTAGGAGGGGCACTGAAGCTTTCTTT
CDR3 protein: CASSLSRRGTEAFF

V gene: TRBV18
clone size: NA
D gene: NA
J gene: TRBJ2-2
CDR3 DNA: TGTGCCAGCTCACCACTTCAGGGGTTCGACACCGGGGAGCTGTTTTTT
CDR3 protein: CASSPLQGFDTGELFF

V gene: TRBV30
clone size: NA
D gene: TRBD1
J gene: TRBJ1-1
CDR3 DNA: TGTGCCTGGCGGACAGGGCGGACTGAAGCTTTCTTT
CDR3 protein: CAWRTGRTEAFF

V gene: TRBV19
clone size: few
D gene: NA
J gene: TRBJ2-7
CDR3 DNA: TGTGCCAGTAGTGCTCGGGGCACCTACGAGCAGTACTTC
CDR3 protein: CASSARGTYEQYF

V gene: TRBV11-3
clone size: NA
D gene: NA
J gene: TRBJ2-7
CDR3 DNA: TGTGCCAGCAGCTTAGACCAGGGTGTAACGAAGCAGTACTTC
CDR3 protein: CASSLDQGVTKQYF

V gene: TRBV7-2
clone size: NA
D gene: TRBD1
J gene: TRBJ2-7
CDR3 DNA: TGTGCCAGCAGCTTAGAGGGACAGGGGAGCGAGCAGTACTTC
CDR3 protein: CASSLEGQGSEQYF

V gene: TRBV5-8
clone size: NA
D gene: NA
J gene: TRBJ1-2
CDR3 DNA: TGTGCCAGCAGGGACAGTGGCTACACCTTC
CDR3 protein: CASRDSGYTF

V gene: TRBV10-3
clone size: NA
D gene: NA
J gene: TRBJ2-5
CDR3 DNA: TGTGCCATCAGTGAGTCCATACCCGGGGGAGAGTCAGAGACCCAGTACTTC
CDR3 protein: CAISESIPGGESETQYF

V gene: TRBV11-2
clone size: NA
D gene: TRBD2
J gene: TRBJ2-7
CDR3 DNA: TGTGCCAGCAGCCAACCTTGGACTAGCGGGAGGAAACCCTACGAGCAGTACTTC
CDR3 protein: CASSQPWTSGRKPYEQYF

V gene: TRBV25-1
clone size: NA
D gene: NA
J gene: TRBJ2-7
CDR3 DNA: TGTGCCAGCAGTGAATCTACAGGACGACAGCAGTACTTC
CDR3 protein: CASSESTGRQQYF

V gene: TRBV7-3
clone size: NA
D gene: TRBD2
J gene: TRBJ2-1
CDR3 DNA: TGTGCCAGCAGCTCCCGGACTAGCACCTACAATGAGCAGTTCTTC
CDR3 protein: CASSSRTSTYNEQFF

V gene: TRBV19
clone size: NA
D gene: NA
J gene: TRBJ2-2
CDR3 DNA: TGTGCCAGTAGTATATCTGGGGGTGATACCGGGGAGCTGTTTTTT
CDR3 protein: CASSISGGDTGELFF

V gene: TRBV30
clone size: NA
D gene: NA
J gene: TRBJ2-5
CDR3 DNA: TGTGCCTGGACCAGGGGTTCCCAAGAGACCCAGTACTTC
CDR3 protein: CAWTRGSQETQYF

V gene: TRBV7-3
clone size: NA
D gene: TRBD1
J gene: TRBJ1-2
CDR3 DNA: TGTGCCAGCAGCGCCTCCGGGACAGGGGCCTATGGCTACACCTTC
CDR3 protein: CASSASGTGAYGYTF

V gene: TRBV5-1
clone size: NA
D gene: TRBD1
J gene: TRBJ2-2
CDR3 DNA: TGCGCCAGCAGCCGGGACAGTGTAAACACCGGGGAGCTGTTTTTT
CDR3 protein: CASSRDSVNTGELFF

V gene: TRBV14
clone size: NA
D gene: NA
J gene: TRBJ2-3
CDR3 DNA: TGTGCCAGCAGCCAAGATAGGCGGTTCCGGGGAGATACGCAGTATTTT
CDR3 protein: CASSQDRRFRGDTQYF

V gene: TRBV2
clone size: NA
D gene: NA
J gene: TRBJ2-3
CDR3 DNA: TGTGCCAGCAGCGTCAGACAATTTTCTAGTACAGATACGCAGTATTTT
CDR3 protein: CASSVRQFSSTDTQYF

V gene: TRBV11-2
clone size: NA
D gene: TRBD1
J gene: TRBJ2-5
CDR3 DNA: TGTGCCAGCAGCTTAGATGGGACAGCTCAAGAGACCCAGTACTTC
CDR3 protein: CASSLDGTAQETQYF

V gene: TRBV4-1
clone size: few
D gene: NA
J gene: TRBJ1-5
CDR3 DNA: TGCGCCAGCAGCCGTGAGATGGGCGTTAGCAATCAGCCCCAGCATTTT
CDR3 protein: CASSREMGVSNQPQHF

V gene: TRBV6-6
clone size: NA
D gene: NA
J gene: TRBJ2-2
CDR3 DNA: TGTGCCAGCGGGGCTTGGAACACCGGGGAGCTGTTTTTT
CDR3 protein: CASGAWNTGELFF

V gene: TRBV7-9
clone size: NA
D gene: NA
J gene: TRBJ2-5
CDR3 DNA: TGTGCCAGCAGCTTAGCGTTTGGGGGGCTCCCCCAAGAGACCCAGTACTTC
CDR3 protein: CASSLAFGGLPQETQYF

V gene: TRBV9
clone size: NA
D gene: NA
J gene: TRBJ1-2
CDR3 DNA: TGTGCCAGCAGCGTTGCTCCTCTCCGGGGCTACACCTTC
CDR3 protein: CASSVAPLRGYTF

V gene: TRBV11-2
clone size: NA
D gene: NA
J gene: TRBJ2-7
CDR3 DNA: TGTGCCAGCAGCTTATCTTGGCAGTCCTACGAGCAGTACTTC
CDR3 protein: CASSLSWQSYEQYF

V gene: TRBV28
clone size: NA
D gene: NA
J gene: TRBJ2-1
CDR3 DNA: TGTGCCAGCATAGATAGGCAGCAAGGGGGTCGGAATGAGCAGTTCTTC
CDR3 protein: CASIDRQQGGRNEQFF

V gene: TRBV7-8
clone size: NA
D gene: NA
J gene: TRBJ2-2
CDR3 DNA: TGTGCCAGCAGCCTGACAGGGACTAACACCGGGGAGCTGTTTTTT
CDR3 protein: CASSLTGTNTGELFF

V gene: TRBV25-1
clone size: NA
D gene: NA
J gene: TRBJ2-1
CDR3 DNA: TGTGCCAGCAGTGGATCGGCTCAGGGGTGGGCGAATGAGCAGTTCTTC
CDR3 protein: CASSGSAQGWANEQFF

V gene: TRBV29-1
clone size: once
D gene: NA
J gene: TRBJ1-1
CDR3 DNA: TGCAGCGTCCGGCTGTCAGGAAGGTTGACTGAAGCTTTCTTT
CDR3 protein: CSVRLSGRLTEAFF

V gene: TRBV5-1
clone size: NA
D gene: NA
J gene: TRBJ2-7
CDR3 DNA: TGCGCCAGGGTTCACAGGGAGCCTCTGCACGACGAGCAGTACTTC
CDR3 protein: CARVHREPLHDEQYF

V gene: TRBV5-4
clone size: NA
D gene: NA
J gene: TRBJ1-2
CDR3 DNA: TGTGCCAGCAGCTTGGACACGTCTAACTATGGCTACACCTTC
CDR3 protein: CASSLDTSNYGYTF

V gene: TRBV6-1
clone size: NA
D gene: TRBD2
J gene: TRBJ2-5
CDR3 DNA: TGTGCCAGCAGTGATGACGGGAGGGCCCGAGAGACCCAGTACTTC
CDR3 protein: CASSDDGRARETQYF

V gene: TRBV10-1
clone size: once
D gene: TRBD2
J gene: TRBJ2-2
CDR3 DNA: TGCGCCAGCAGGTTGGCTAGCGGGAGCCAATCAGGGACCGGGGAGCTGTTTTTT
CDR3 protein: CASRLASGSQSGTGELFF

V gene: TRBV11-3
clone size: once
D gene: TRBD1
J gene: TRBJ2-1
CDR3 DNA: TGTGCCAGCAGCTTATCACTCCGGGACAGGGGGGACAATGAGCAGTTCTTC
CDR3 protein: CASSLSLRDRGDNEQFF

V gene: TRBV11-3
clone size: NA
D gene: NA
J gene: TRBJ2-1
CDR3 DNA: TGTGCCAGCAGCCCCGGGACTTTAGGGGGTTACAATGAGCAGTTCTTC
CDR3 protein: CASSPGTLGGYNEQFF

V gene: TRBV11-3
clone size: NA
D gene: NA
J gene: TRBJ2-7
CDR3 DNA: TGTGCCAGCAGCTTAGAGGATTGGTACGAGCAGTACTTC
CDR3 protein: CASSLEDWYEQYF

V gene: TRBV28
clone size: NA
D gene: NA
J gene: TRBJ2-7
CDR3 DNA: TGTGCCACCCGGCGGGGGCGGGGGACCTACGAGCAGTACTTC
CDR3 protein: CATRRGRGTYEQYF

V gene: TRBV28
clone size: NA
D gene: NA
J gene: TRBJ1-5
CDR3 DNA: TGTGCCACCACCAGAACAGGTTCTGTTTATAGCAATCAGCCCCAGCATTTT
CDR3 protein: CATTRTGSVYSNQPQHF

V gene: TRBV27
clone size: few
D gene: TRBD2
J gene: TRBJ2-7
CDR3 DNA: TGTGCCAGCGGCTTCCGGACTAGCGGGAGGGCCAGGCAGTACTTC
CDR3 protein: CASGFRTSGRARQYF

V gene: TRBV5-1
clone size: NA
D gene: NA
J gene: TRBJ2-3
CDR3 DNA: TGCGCCAGCAGCTCCATCTTTGGAGATACGCAGTATTTT
CDR3 protein: CASSSIFGDTQYF

V gene: TRBV2
clone size: NA
D gene: TRBD2
J gene: TRBJ2-1
CDR3 DNA: TGTGCCAGCAGGAAGGGACTAGCGGGAGAATACAATGAGCAGTTCTTC
CDR3 protein: CASRKGLAGEYNEQFF

V gene: TRBV11-3
clone size: few
D gene: NA
J gene: TRBJ2-1
CDR3 DNA: TGTGCCAGCAGCTTAGATCACATGGATGAGCAGTTCTTC
CDR3 protein: CASSLDHMDEQFF

V gene: TRBV6-5
clone size: NA
D gene: NA
J gene: TRBJ2-1
CDR3 DNA: TGTGCCAGCAGTTACTCTATGCGAACCTACAATGAGCAGTTCTTC
CDR3 protein: CASSYSMRTYNEQFF

V gene: TRBV13
clone size: NA
D gene: TRBD1
J gene: TRBJ1-2
CDR3 DNA: TGTGCCAGCAGCCTGGGACAGCTCTATGGCTACACCTTC
CDR3 protein: CASSLGQLYGYTF